Below are 23 T cell receptor beta chains sequenced from a single sample in a study of blood T cell repertoires in COVID-19. Sequenced by immunoSEQ multiplex PCR; TCRdb stores in-frame clones only, minus some. This sample has roughly 100,000 clones, with 69% found just once. The sample taken for sequencing was peripheral blood. The source of these receptors is a man older than 75 with acute or convalescent COVID-19.

The genes are TRBV9 and TRBJ1-3, with 7 bases identical to TRBD1. Germline loops: CDR1 SGDLS, CDR2 YYNGEE. The trim removed 3 bases at V and 2 bases at J, leaving 11 bases unmatched. CDR3 size: 17 residues. CDR3 bases: TGTGCCAGCAGCGCCCTGTTAGACAGGGCGCCTGGAAACACCATATATTTT. This codes for CASSALLDRAPGNTIYF.

This clone was detected only once. V is TRBV29-1 and J is TRBJ2-4; 7 bases are shared with TRBD1. The length of the CDR3 is 15 residues. Germline values: CDR1 SQVTM, CDR2 ANQGSEA. V lost 5 bases to trimming and J lost 0 bases; unmatched junction nucleotides: 7. The CDR3 sequence: CSVPRGTVAKNIQYF. The CDR3 coding sequence is TGCAGCGTTCCTAGGGGGACAGTAGCCAAAAACATTCAGTACTTC.

The CDR3 sequence: CASSSGTSGSTDTQYF. The CDR3 nucleotides are TGTGCCAGCAGCTCCGGGACTAGCGGTAGCACAGATACGCAGTATTTT. The rearrangement links TRBV9 to TRBJ2-3, with TRBD2 matching 11 bases. This CDR3 comprises 16 residues. Germline loops: CDR1 SGDLS, CDR2 YYNGEE. V was pared by 4 bases and J by 0 bases, with 4 bases of the junction left unmatched.

This clone was picked up many times. The V and J genes are TRBV28 and TRBJ2-2; no definite D call. CDR3 length: 12 amino acids. Germline CDR1 reads MDHEN; CDR2 reads SYDVKM. Trimming took off 3 bases at V and 8 bases at J, with 7 bases between the two ends. The CDR3 sequence: CASSFSRGELFF. The DNA for the CDR3 is TGTGCCAGCAGTTTTTCCCGTGGGGAGCTGTTTTTT.

As to this clone: The CDR3 does not close with the conserved phenylalanine or tryptophan, likely indicating a read error. The limits of the CDR3 on the DNA are not certain, so only TCRdb's listed CDR3 is given. V usage is TRBV3-1 (or the pseudogene TRBV3-2) and J usage is TRBJ2-3; the table's TRBD2 call for D was not verified on the DNA. Germline loops: CDR1 LGHDT, CDR2 YNNKEL (reference sequence). The CDR3 is 15 residues long, counting both termini. This CDR3 reads CASSPSSGWGSGVLL.

The V and J genes are TRBV14 and TRBJ2-1; 10 bases are shared with TRBD2. Unmatched junction bases numbered 3, after V lost 1 base and J lost 9 bases. CDR1 and CDR2 from the germline V gene are SGHDN and FVKESK. This CDR3 is built from 14 residues. The chain's CDR3 is CASSQASGRGEQFF. As DNA, the CDR3 is TGTGCCAGCAGCCAAGCTAGCGGGAGAGGTGAGCAGTTCTTC. Looking up the rest from reference TRBV14 and TRBJ2-1 gives the full variable domain: EAGVTQFPSHSVIEKGQTVTLRCDPISGHDNLYWYRRVMGKEIKFLLHFVKESKQDESGMPNNRFLAERTGGTYSTLKVQPAELEDSGVYFCASSQASGRGEQFFGPGTRLTVL.

CDR3 sequence: CASSPSQGNAYEQYF. The CDR3 DNA is TGTGCCAGCAGCCCCAGCCAGGGGAACGCCTACGAGCAGTACTTC. The chain links TRBV11-2 to TRBJ2-7; D is perhaps TRBD1 (6 bases). The V and J ends lost 5 bases and 2 bases respectively, with 16 bases between them. The CDR3 is 15 residues long. The germline CDR1 and CDR2 sequences are SGHAT and FQNNGV.

V and J are TRBV14 and TRBJ2-5, with TRBD2 identical over 8 bases. V was clipped by 5 bases and J by 4 bases; unmatched bases: 12. Germline CDR1 is SGHDN and CDR2 is FVKESK. The CDR3 consists of 16 residues. The DNA for the CDR3 is TGTGCCAGCAGCTCCCGACTAGCGCTCGGGGGAGAGACCCAGTACTTC. Protein sequence: CASSSRLALGGETQYF.

This chain joins TRBV19 and TRBJ1-3; no clear D gene. This CDR3 has 16 residues. V lost 5 bases, J lost 0 bases, and 14 bases lay in between. The germline V gene encodes CDR1 LNHDA and CDR2 SQIVND (reference sequence). CDR3 residues: CASSFSPLSSGNTIYF. CDR3 DNA: TGTGCCAGTAGTTTCTCTCCACTGTCCTCTGGAAACACCATATATTTT.

This rearrangement joins TRBV10-3 to TRBJ1-3; 10 positions agree with TRBD1. This CDR3 comprises 15 residues. V lost 5 bases and J lost 4; bases outside the gene matches: 5. Germline V gene sequence: CDR1 ENHRY, CDR2 SYGVKD. In DNA, the CDR3 is TGTGCCATCAGTAGACAGGGGGCAGAAGGAAACACCATATATTTT. Its translation: CAISRQGAEGNTIYF.

The V gene is TRBV6-1, the J gene TRBJ1-2; no clear D gene. V was shortened by 1 base and J by 0 bases, with 6 bases between the two germline ends. The CDR3 has 14 residues. From germline, CDR1 is MNHNS and CDR2 SASEGT. CDR3 nucleotide sequence: TGTGCCAGCAGTGAAGGGAGCACTAACTATGGCTACACCTTC. Its protein product is CASSEGSTNYGYTF.

The V call is TRBV3-1 (or the pseudogene TRBV3-2), the J call TRBJ2-5; 10 nucleotides match TRBD1. V gave up 8 bases and J gave up 6 bases; unmatched junction bases: 9. Germline lookup yields CDR1 LGHDT and CDR2 YNNKEL (reference sequence). The CDR3 runs to 14 residues. The CDR3 region has the DNA TGTGCCAGCGGACTGACAGGGGGCAGGAAGACCCAGTACTTC. Translating it yields CASGLTGGRKTQYF.

This chain uses TRBV28 with TRBJ1-2; 9 bases match TRBD1. In germline, CDR1 is MDHEN, CDR2 SYDVKM. CDR3 length: 14 amino acids. Unmatched junction bases numbered 2, after V lost 4 bases and J lost 2 bases. In DNA form, the CDR3 reads TGTGCCAGCAGTTACAGGGGGCAAAACTATGGCTACACCTTC. It translates to CASSYRGQNYGYTF.

This chain uses TRBV5-5 with TRBJ2-3; 8 positions agree with TRBD1. The CDR3 has 16 amino acids. Looked up from germline, CDR1 is SGHKS and CDR2 is YYEKEE (reference sequence). V was pared by 3 bases and J by 1 base, with 7 bases of the junction left unmatched. The CDR3: CASSSGQGAGTDTQYF. Here the CDR3 DNA reads TGTGCCAGCAGCTCAGGACAGGGAGCTGGCACAGATACGCAGTATTTT.

This clone turned up a few times. The chain uses TRBV6-2 or TRBV6-3 and TRBJ2-7; possible D gene TRBD1, 6 bases. The CDR3 has 14 amino acids. Germline loops: CDR1 MNHEY, CDR2 SVGEGT. Trimming shortened V by 6 bases and J by 3 bases, and 15 bases separated the two germline ends. The CDR3 DNA sequence: TGTGCCAGCAGGCCTCCGGGACAATTCTACGAGCAGTACTTC. Its protein product is CASRPPGQFYEQYF.

The sample holds many counts of this clone. The DNA of the CDR3 is TGCGCCAGCAGCCCGGACAGGACTGGAAACACCATATATTTT. Translation: CASSPDRTGNTIYF. The chain uses TRBV5-1 and TRBJ1-3; 7 bases line up with TRBD1. Germline assignment: CDR1 SGHRS and CDR2 YFSETQ. This CDR3 is 14 amino acids long. Trimming at V came to 4 bases and at J to 2 bases, leaving 3 bases not matched to a gene.

This clone was counted once. The chain uses TRBV4-1 and TRBJ1-5; TRBD1 aligns across 9 bases. The V gene end was trimmed by 4 bases and the J gene end by 3 bases; junction bases not matched to a gene: 4. The CDR3 covers 15 residues. CDR1 and CDR2 (germline): MGHRA, YSYEKL. The DNA of the CDR3 is TGCGCCAGCAGCCCCCGGGACAGGGACAATCAGCCCCAGCATTTT. Protein product: CASSPRDRDNQPQHF.

In this sample, this clone turned up a few times. The genes are TRBV19 and TRBJ1-2; D may be TRBD1 (6 bases). The CDR3 contains 13 residues. CDR1 and CDR2 from the germline V gene are LNHDA and SQIVND (reference sequence). The V and J ends lost 2 bases and 5 bases respectively, with 9 bases between them. CDR3 sequence reads: CASSIRDKYGYTF. The CDR3 DNA follows: TGTGCCAGTAGTATACGGGACAAGTATGGCTACACCTTC.

This clone was detected once. The chain is built from TRBV5-6 and TRBJ1-1; D possibly corresponds to TRBD1 (5 bases). Germline lookup yields CDR1 SGHDT and CDR2 YYEEEE. Trimming stripped 1 base from V and 4 bases from J, with 11 bases between. CDR3 length: 14 residues. DNA of the CDR3: TGTGCCAGCAGCTTGCGGGGGTCGTTCACTGAAGCTTTCTTT. Amino acid sequence: CASSLRGSFTEAFF.

The rearrangement joins TRBV5-1 to TRBJ2-7; 9 bases map to TRBD1. This CDR3 has 14 residues. After removal of 7 bases from V and 2 bases from J, the junction contained 7 bases not matched to a gene. CDR1 is SGHRS and CDR2 is YFSETQ in the germline V gene. Here the CDR3 reads CASSVDRGTYEQYF. The CDR3 DNA reads as TGCGCCAGCTCAGTGGACAGGGGTACCTACGAGCAGTACTTC.

This clone was seen once. The chain links TRBV11-2 to TRBJ2-3; TRBD1 is a possible D gene (6 bases). From germline, CDR1 is SGHAT and CDR2 FQNNGV. The CDR3 covers 16 residues. V lost 1 base and J 3 bases, leaving 14 bases between the germline ends. The CDR3 loop reads CASSLVGGTQTDTQYF. CDR3 in DNA: TGTGCCAGCAGCTTAGTTGGTGGGACACAAACAGATACGCAGTATTTT. The full variable domain, completed using reference TRBV11-2 and TRBJ2-3, is EAGVAQSPRYKIIEKRQSVAFWCNPISGHATLYWYQQILGQGPKLLIQFQNNGVVDDSQLPKDRFSAERLKGVDSTLKIQPAKLEDSAVYLCASSLVGGTQTDTQYFGPGTRLTVL.

This clone was seen repeatedly, ten times or more. The chain has TRBV28 and TRBJ2-3; D might be TRBD1 (5 bases). The CDR3 runs 14 residues. V was pared by 6 bases and J by 5 bases, with 15 bases between. Germline assignment: CDR1 MDHEN and CDR2 SYDVKM. CDR3 sequence (DNA): TGTGCCAGCAGACCCAATAAACAGGAAGATACGCAGTATTTT. Its translation is CASRPNKQEDTQYF.

V gene TRBV28 combines with J gene TRBJ1-1; TRBD1 might be the D (6 bases). Germline V gene data show CDR1 as MDHEN and CDR2 as SYDVKM. The CDR3 is made up of 15 amino acids. The germline V and J ends were trimmed by 4 bases and 3 bases, with 15 bases remaining between them. CDR3 nucleotide sequence: TGTGCCAGCAGTTCCTTGGGGGGGCCTCACACTGAAGCTTTCTTT. The encoded protein is CASSSLGGPHTEAFF.